This TCR beta chain was documented in a study of preoperative IRX-2 immunotherapy in early breast cancer. Germline V gene lookup returns CDR1 LNHDA and CDR2 SQIVND (reference sequence). V shed 5 bases and J shed 3 bases, with 8 bases lying between them. CDR3 size: 13 residues. Treatment in this sample: preoperative locoregional IRX-2 cytokine immunotherapy. Patients received preoperative, locoregional IRX-2 cytokine immunotherapy in a phase Ib study. Assay: immunoSEQ multiplex PCR; the TCRdb copy retains only in-frame clones and omits some. The sample lists around 62,000 clones; less than 95% were seen once.

This material was collected from a patient treated with IRX-2 immunotherapy. The chain recombines TRBV19 with TRBJ1-5; TRBD1 might be the D (6 bases). The TCR was taken from a human donor with breast cancer. CDR3 amino acids: CASSQGPNQPQHF. The CDR3 DNA is TGTGCCAGTAGTCAGGGGCCCAATCAGCCCCAGCATTTT.